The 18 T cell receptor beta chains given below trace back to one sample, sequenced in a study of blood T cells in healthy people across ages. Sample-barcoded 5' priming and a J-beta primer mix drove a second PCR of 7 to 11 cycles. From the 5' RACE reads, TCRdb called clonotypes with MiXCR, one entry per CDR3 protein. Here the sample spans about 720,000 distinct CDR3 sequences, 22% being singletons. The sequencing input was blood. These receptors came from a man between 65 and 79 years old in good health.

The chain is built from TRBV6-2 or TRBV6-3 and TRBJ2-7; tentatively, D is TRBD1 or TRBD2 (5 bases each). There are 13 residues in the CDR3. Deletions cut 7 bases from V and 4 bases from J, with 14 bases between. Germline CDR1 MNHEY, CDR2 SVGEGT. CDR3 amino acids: CASTWQGGYEQYV. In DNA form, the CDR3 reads TGTGCCAGCACATGGCAGGGCGGGTACGAGCAGTACGTC.

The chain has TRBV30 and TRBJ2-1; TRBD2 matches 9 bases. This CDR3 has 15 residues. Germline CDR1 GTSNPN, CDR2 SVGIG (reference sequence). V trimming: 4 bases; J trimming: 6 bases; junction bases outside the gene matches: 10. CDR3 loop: CAWTRPSGMINEQFF. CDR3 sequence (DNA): TGTGCCTGGACACGGCCTAGCGGGATGATCAATGAGCAGTTCTTC.

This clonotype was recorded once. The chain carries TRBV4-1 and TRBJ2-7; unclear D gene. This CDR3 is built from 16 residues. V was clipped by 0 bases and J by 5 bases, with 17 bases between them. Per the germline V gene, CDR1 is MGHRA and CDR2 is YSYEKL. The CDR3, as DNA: TGCGCCAGCAGCCAAGATCGCGGTAATTTCGCAAACGAGCAGTACTTC. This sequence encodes CASSQDRGNFANEQYF.

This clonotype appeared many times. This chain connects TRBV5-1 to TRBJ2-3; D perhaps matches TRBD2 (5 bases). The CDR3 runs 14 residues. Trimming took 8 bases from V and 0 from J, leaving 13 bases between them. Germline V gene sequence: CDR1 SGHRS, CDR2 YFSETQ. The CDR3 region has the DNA TGCGCCAGAAAAGCGGACCGGAGCACAGATACGCAGTATTTT. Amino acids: CARKADRSTDTQYF. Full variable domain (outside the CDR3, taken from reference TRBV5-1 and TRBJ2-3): KAGVTQTPRYLIKTRGQQVTLSCSPISGHRSVSWYQQTPGQGLQFLFEYFSETQRNKGNFPGRFSGRQFSNSRSEMNVSTLELGDSALYLCARKADRSTDTQYFGPGTRLTVL.

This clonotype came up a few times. CDR3 in DNA: TGTGCCACTCGACAGGGAGAAGCCAAAAACATTCAGTACTTC. It specifies CATRQGEAKNIQYF. This rearrangement joins TRBV7-9 to TRBJ2-4; 7 nucleotides agree with TRBD1. This CDR3 region has 14 residues. The J segment lost 0 bases and the V segment lost 10 bases, leaving 6 bases of the junction unmatched. Germline V gives CDR1 SEHNR, CDR2 FQNEAQ (reference sequence). The entire variable domain, with the rest obtained from reference TRBV7-9 and TRBJ2-4, is as follows: DTGVSQNPRHKITKRGQNVTFRCDPISEHNRLYWYRQTLGQGPEFLTYFQNEAQLEKSRLLSDRFSAERPKGSFSTLEIQRTEQGDSAMYLCATRQGEAKNIQYFGAGTRLSVL.

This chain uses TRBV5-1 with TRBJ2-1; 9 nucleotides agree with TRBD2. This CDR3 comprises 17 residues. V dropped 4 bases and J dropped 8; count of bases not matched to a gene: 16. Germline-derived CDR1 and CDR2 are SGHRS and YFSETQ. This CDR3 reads CASSRLAGAGVEYEQFF. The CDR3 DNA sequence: TGCGCCAGCAGCAGGTTAGCGGGAGCCGGCGTGGAGTATGAGCAGTTCTTC.

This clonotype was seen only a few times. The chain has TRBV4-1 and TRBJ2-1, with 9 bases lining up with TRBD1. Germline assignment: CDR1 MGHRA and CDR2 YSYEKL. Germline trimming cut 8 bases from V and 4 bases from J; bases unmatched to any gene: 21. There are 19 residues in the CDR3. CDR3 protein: CASATGTGYVGVSYNEQFF. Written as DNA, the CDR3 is TGCGCCAGCGCGACCGGGACAGGGTACGTCGGAGTATCTTACAATGAGCAGTTCTTC.

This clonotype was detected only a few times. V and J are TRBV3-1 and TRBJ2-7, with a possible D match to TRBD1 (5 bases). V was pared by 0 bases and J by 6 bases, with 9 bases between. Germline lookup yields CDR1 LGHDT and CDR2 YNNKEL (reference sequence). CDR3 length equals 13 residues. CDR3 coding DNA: TGTGCCAGCAGCCAAGAAAGCAGGGCCGAGCAGTACGTC. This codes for CASSQESRAEQYV.

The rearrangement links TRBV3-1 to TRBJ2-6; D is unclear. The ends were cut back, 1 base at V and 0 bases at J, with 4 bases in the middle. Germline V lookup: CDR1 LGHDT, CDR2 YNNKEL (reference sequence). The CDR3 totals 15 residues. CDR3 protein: CASSQAVSGANVLTF. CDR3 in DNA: TGTGCCAGCAGCCAAGCCGTCTCTGGGGCCAACGTCCTGACTTTC.

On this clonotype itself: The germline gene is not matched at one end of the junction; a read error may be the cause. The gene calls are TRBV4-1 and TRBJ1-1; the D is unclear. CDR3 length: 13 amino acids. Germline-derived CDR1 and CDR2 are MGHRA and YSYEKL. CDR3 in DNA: TGCGCCGGCAGCCAAGAAGGGTACACTGAAGCTTTCTTT. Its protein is CAGSQEGYTEAFF.

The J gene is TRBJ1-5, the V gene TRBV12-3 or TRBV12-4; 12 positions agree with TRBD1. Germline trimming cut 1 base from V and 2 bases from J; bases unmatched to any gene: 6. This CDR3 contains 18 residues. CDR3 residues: CASSLGDRGRWGNQPQHF. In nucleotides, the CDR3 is TGTGCCAGCAGTTTAGGGGACAGGGGGCGGTGGGGCAATCAGCCCCAGCATTTT.

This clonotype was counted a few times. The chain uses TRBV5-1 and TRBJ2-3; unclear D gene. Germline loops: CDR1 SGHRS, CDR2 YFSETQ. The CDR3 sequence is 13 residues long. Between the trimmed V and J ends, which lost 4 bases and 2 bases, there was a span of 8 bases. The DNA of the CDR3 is TGCGCCAGCAGCATTCCGTACACAGATACGCAGTATTTT. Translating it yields CASSIPYTDTQYF. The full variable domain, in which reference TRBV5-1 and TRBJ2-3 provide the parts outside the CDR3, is KAGVTQTPRYLIKTRGQQVTLSCSPISGHRSVSWYQQTPGQGLQFLFEYFSETQRNKGNFPGRFSGRQFSNSRSEMNVSTLELGDSALYLCASSIPYTDTQYFGPGTRLTVL.

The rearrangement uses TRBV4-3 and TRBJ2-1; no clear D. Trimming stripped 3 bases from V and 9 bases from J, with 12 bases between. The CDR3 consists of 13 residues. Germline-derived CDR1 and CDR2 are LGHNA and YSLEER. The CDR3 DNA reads TGCGCCAGCAGCCAGGTTCTAGAGGTTGAGCAGTTCTTC. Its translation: CASSQVLEVEQFF.

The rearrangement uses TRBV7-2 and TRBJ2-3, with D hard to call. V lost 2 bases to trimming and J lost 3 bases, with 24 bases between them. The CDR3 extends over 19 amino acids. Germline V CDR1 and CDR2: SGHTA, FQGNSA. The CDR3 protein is CASSLFGNSWGMMTDTQYF. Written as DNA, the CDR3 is TGTGCCAGCAGCTTATTTGGAAACTCGTGGGGTATGATGACAGATACGCAGTATTTT.

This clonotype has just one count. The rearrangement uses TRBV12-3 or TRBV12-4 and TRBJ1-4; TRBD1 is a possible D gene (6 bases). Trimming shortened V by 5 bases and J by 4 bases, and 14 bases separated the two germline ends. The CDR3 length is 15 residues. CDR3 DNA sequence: TGTGCCAGCAGTCAGGGGACCCAACGTAATGAAAAACTGTTTTTT. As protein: CASSQGTQRNEKLFF.

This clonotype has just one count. The CDR3 is CASWNRLDNEQFF. The CDR3 coding sequence is TGTGCCAGCTGGAACAGGCTTGACAATGAGCAGTTCTTC. V usage is TRBV7-2 and J usage is TRBJ2-1, with D possibly matching TRBD1 (5 bases). Germline loops: CDR1 SGHTA, CDR2 FQGNSA. Trimming pared 8 bases from V and 5 bases from J, leaving 13 bases between. CDR3 size: 13 residues.

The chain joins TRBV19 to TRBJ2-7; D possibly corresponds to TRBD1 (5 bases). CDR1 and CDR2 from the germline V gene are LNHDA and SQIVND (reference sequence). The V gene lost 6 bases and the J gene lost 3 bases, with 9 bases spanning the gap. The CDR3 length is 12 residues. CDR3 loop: CASSPGHYEQYF. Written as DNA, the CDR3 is TGTGCCAGTAGCCCAGGGCACTACGAGCAGTACTTC.

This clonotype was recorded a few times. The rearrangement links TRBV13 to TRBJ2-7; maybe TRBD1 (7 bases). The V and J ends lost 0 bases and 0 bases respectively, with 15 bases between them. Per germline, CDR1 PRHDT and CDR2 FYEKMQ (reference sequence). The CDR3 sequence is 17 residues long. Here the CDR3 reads CASSLGLAGGYSYEQYF. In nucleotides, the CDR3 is TGTGCCAGCAGCTTAGGCCTGGCAGGGGGGTACTCCTACGAGCAGTACTTC.